Listed below are T cell receptor beta chains from one sample, sequenced in a study of cytomegalovirus exposure and HLA in healthy donors. Using immunoSEQ multiplex PCR, the repertoire was profiled, and TCRdb retains in-frame clones only, with some absent. The sample lists around 160,000 clones; roughly 65% were seen once. Material: PBMCs. These receptors originate from a woman younger than 30 in good health and CMV-seropositive. Both conserved end residues are part of each CDR3. Clone size is stated in some rows and not others, as once, few, many or a class when expanded.

>-|TRBV2|TRBJ1-5
CASTTGNGPQHF
>-|TRBV10-3|TRBJ2-5
CAIRGTSVEETQYF
>once|TRBV5-4|TRBJ2-5
CASSKGTPGMETQYF
>few|TRBV7-9|TRBJ2-7
CSSIRQGYEQYF
>-|TRBV4-2|TRBJ1-2
CASSQEQEISLRGYTF
>-|TRBV30|TRBJ1-5
CAWSVQGGNQPQHF
>-|TRBV12-5|TRBJ2-7
CASGLGHGGQYEQYF
>-|TRBV19|TRBJ2-5
CASSIGTTYQETQYF
>-|TRBV30|TRBJ2-3
CAWNTGGADTQYF
>-|TRBV9|TRBJ2-3
CASSAGGSGDTQYF
>-|TRBV29-1|TRBJ2-1
CSAGSELAFF
>-|TRBV28|TRBJ2-7
CASSSPNDRGLHEQYF
>-|TRBV5-1|TRBJ2-1
CASSLEFSSYNEQFF
>-|TRBV25-1|TRBJ2-1
CASSQLGTSDNEQFF
>-|TRBV6-4|TRBJ2-1
CASSELAGGSNEQFF
>-|TRBV7-9|TRBJ2-1
CASLSVSLAVF
>-|TRBV7-8|TRBJ1-2
CASSWLDRAKWGYTF
>-|TRBV14|TRBJ2-1
CASSYSPPSGFYNEQFF
>-|TRBV5-1|TRBJ2-2
CASSFSDNGELFF
>-|TRBV9|TRBJ2-1
CASSGTPGLAYNEQFF
>few|TRBV5-1|TRBJ2-2
CASSSNYGTGGTGELFF
>-|TRBV6-4|TRBJ1-1
CASSETGGLTEAFF
>-|TRBV30|TRBJ2-7
CAWRNPGQAFYEQYF
>-|TRBV5-1|TRBJ2-5
CASSLSTGETQYF
>-|TRBV19|TRBJ1-2
CASSIDISDSITDYGYTF
>-|TRBV20-1|TRBJ1-1
CSLKTGSEAFF
>-|TRBV5-4|TRBJ1-6
CASSFPGHNSPLHF
>-|TRBV15|TRBJ1-4
CATSREWGQANEKLFF
>-|TRBV5-4|TRBJ1-5
CASSLGEPGGNQPQHF
>-|TRBV9|TRBJ2-5
CASSETNQETQYF
>few|TRBV7-9|TRBJ1-2
CASILPTGQGGGYTF
>-|TRBV11-3|TRBJ2-7
CASSMYSTSGRPPPSYEQYF
>-|TRBV6-5|TRBJ1-1
CASSYSSRYAEAFF
>-|TRBV4-1|TRBJ2-1
CASSQVISENEQFF
>-|TRBV5-4|TRBJ1-1
CASSWREAYTEAFF
>few|TRBV4-1|TRBJ2-3
CASSRTGTIEDTQYF
>-|TRBV14|TRBJ2-7
CASSRGGRALSEQYF
>once|TRBV5-1|TRBJ2-7
CASSLMGRSTVQYF
>-|TRBV11-2|TRBJ1-3
CASSLAFGSGNTIYF
>few|TRBV7-9|TRBJ2-7
CASSLVQSYEQYF
>few|TRBV2|TRBJ1-1
CASIKQGLTEAFF
>once|TRBV27|TRBJ1-1
CASSRGTGGLTEAFF
>-|TRBV12-5|TRBJ2-3
CASGFTGSAGITDTQYF
>few|TRBV6-6|TRBJ2-4
CASSYGGGNIQYF
>-|TRBV7-2|TRBJ2-1
CASSLIQGLAGAYNEQFF
>few|TRBV5-6|TRBJ1-2
CASSPGWGYRETNYGYTF
>-|TRBV4-2|TRBJ2-7
CASSQVGSGGDYEQYF
>-|TRBV6-5|TRBJ1-5
CASAQGRDQPQHF
>-|TRBV6-5|TRBJ1-2
CASSYSWTGNTYGYTF
>-|TRBV7-5|TRBJ2-2
CARSLVAKYTGELFF
>few|TRBV5-4|TRBJ1-2
CASAATRGGNYGYTF
>-|TRBV7-9|TRBJ2-7
CASSLDFMYEQYF
>-|TRBV7-3|TRBJ1-1
CASSLYPVGGTEAFF
>-|TRBV7-9|TRBJ2-1
CASSLRRQAKYNEQFF
>few|TRBV7-2|TRBJ1-6
CASSPAGTYSSNSPLHF
>few|TRBV27|TRBJ2-7
CASSSPLTSGSYEQYF